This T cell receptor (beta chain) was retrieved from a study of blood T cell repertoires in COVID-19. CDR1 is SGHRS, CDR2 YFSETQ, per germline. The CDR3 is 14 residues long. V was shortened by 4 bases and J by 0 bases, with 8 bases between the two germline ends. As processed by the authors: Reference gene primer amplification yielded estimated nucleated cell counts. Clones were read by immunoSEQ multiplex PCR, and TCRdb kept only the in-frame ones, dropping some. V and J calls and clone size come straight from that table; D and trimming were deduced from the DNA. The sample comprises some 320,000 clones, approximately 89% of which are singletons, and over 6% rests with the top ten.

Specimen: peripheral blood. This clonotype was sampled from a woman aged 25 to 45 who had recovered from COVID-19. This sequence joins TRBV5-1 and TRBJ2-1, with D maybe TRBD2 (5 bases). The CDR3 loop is CASSLGSSYNEQFF. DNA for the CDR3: TGCGCCAGCAGCCTGGGGAGCTCCTACAATGAGCAGTTCTTC.